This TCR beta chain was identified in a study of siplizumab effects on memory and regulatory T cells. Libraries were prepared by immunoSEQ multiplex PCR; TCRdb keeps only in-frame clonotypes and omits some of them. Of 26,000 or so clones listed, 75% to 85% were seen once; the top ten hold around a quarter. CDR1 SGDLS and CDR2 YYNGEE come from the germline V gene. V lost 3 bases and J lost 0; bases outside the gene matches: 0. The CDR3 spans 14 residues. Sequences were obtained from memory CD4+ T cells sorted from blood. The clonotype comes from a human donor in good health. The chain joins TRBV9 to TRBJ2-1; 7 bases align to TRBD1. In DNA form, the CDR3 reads TGTGCCAGCAGCGCAGGGGGCTCCTACAATGAGCAGTTCTTC. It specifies CASSAGGSYNEQFF. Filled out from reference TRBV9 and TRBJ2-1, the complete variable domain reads DSGVTQTPKHLITATGQRVTLRCSPRSGDLSVYWYQQSLDQGLQFLIQYYNGEERAKGNILERFSAQQFPDLHSELNLSSLELGDSALYFCASSAGGSYNEQFFGPGTRLTVL.